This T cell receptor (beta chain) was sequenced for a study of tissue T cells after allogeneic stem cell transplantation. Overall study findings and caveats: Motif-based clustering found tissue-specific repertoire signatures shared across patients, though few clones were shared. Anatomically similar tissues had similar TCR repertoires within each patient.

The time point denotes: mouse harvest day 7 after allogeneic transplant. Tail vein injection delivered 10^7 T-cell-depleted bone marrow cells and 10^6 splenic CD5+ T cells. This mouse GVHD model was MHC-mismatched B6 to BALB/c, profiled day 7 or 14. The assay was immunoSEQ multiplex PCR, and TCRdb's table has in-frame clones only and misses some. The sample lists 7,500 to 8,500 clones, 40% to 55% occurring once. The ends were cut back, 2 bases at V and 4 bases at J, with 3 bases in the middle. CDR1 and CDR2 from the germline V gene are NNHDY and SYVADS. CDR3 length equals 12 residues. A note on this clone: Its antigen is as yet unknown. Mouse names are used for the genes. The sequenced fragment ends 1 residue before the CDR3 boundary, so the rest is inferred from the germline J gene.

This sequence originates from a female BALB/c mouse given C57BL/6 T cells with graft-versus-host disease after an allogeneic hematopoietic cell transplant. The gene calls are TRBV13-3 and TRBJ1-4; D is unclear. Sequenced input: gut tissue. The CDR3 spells CASSDNNERLFF. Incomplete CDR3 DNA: TGTGCCAGCAGTGACAACAACGAAAGATTATTT. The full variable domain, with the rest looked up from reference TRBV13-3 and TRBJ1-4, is EAAVTQSPRSKVAVTGGKVTLSCHQTNNHDYMYWYRQDTGHGLRLIHYSYVADSTEKGDIPDGYKASRPSQENFSLILELASLSQTAVYFCASSDNNERLFFGHGTKLSVL.